A single T cell receptor (beta chain) is shown here with its context. The data were taken from a study of blood T cell repertoires in COVID-19. The CDR3 has 15 residues. Germline V gene lookup returns CDR1 LGHNA and CDR2 YNFKEQ. V lost 1 base and J lost 3; bases outside the gene matches: 5. Produced via immunoSEQ multiplex PCR; TCRdb's table is partial and in-frame only. Among 230,000 or so clones listed, around 80% were seen once. The sequenced sample was peripheral blood. This sequence was found in a human donor in a cohort sampled during active COVID-19. V gene TRBV4-2 combines with J gene TRBJ2-7; 8 bases fit TRBD2. The CDR3: CASSQGSAGGYEQYF. CDR3 DNA: TGTGCCAGCAGCCAAGGGTCGGCGGGGGGCTACGAGCAGTACTTC.